This T cell receptor beta chain emerged from a study of T cell responses to AZD1222 COVID-19 vaccine. Germline CDR1 reads MNHEY; CDR2 reads SVGEGT. J gave up 7 bases and V 8 bases, and 13 bases lay outside the gene matches. This CDR3 is built from 14 residues. TCRdb's table, derived via immunoSEQ multiplex PCR, lists solely in-frame clones and lacks some. This sample yields 150,000 or so clones, of which about 91% are seen a single time; 1.5% to 2% belongs to the top ten. The sample here was peripheral blood, taken on day 0 of AZD1222 vaccination. The TCR originated in an adult in good health. This chain joins TRBV6-2 or TRBV6-3 and TRBJ2-7; TRBD1 matches 8 bases. The CDR3 sequence: CASRPQGAVGEQYF. Here the CDR3 DNA reads TGTGCCAGCCGCCCTCAGGGGGCGGTGGGGGAGCAGTACTTC.